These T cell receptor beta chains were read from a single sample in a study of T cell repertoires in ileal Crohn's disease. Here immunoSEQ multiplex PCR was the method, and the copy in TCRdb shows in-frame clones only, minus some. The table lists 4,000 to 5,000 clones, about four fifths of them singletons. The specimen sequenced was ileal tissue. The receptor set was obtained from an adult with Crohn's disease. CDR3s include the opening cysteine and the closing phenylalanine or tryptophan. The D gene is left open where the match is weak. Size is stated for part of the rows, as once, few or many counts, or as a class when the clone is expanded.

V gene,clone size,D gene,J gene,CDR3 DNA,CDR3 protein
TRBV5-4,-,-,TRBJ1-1,TGTGCCAGCAGCTTGGACCTACCGAACACTGAAGCTTTCTTT,CASSLDLPNTEAFF
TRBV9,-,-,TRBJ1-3,TGTGCCAGCAGCGTAGCGGGCAGGGATTCGGACACCATATATTTT,CASSVAGRDSDTIYF
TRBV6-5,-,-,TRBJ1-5,TGTGCCAGCAGTTTGGGGGCATCAGGAGCTCAGCCCCAGCATTTT,CASSLGASGAQPQHF
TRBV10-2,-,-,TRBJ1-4,TGCGCCAGCAGTGTGGGGAGATATGAAAAACTGTTTTTT,CASSVGRYEKLFF
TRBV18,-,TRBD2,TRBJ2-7,TGTGCCAGCTCACCAATGTCTAGCGGGACCTACGAGCAGTACTTC,CASSPMSSGTYEQYF
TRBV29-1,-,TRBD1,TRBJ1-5,TGCAGCGTCGGACAGGGTTTGGGGCAGCCCCAGCATTTT,CSVGQGLGQPQHF
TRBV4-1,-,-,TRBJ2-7,TGCGCCAGCAGCCAAGATCGTGTCTCGATAAGGGGGATAGAGCAGTACTTC,CASSQDRVSIRGIEQYF
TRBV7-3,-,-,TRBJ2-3,TGTGCCAGCAGCCGGGTTGGGGGGGATACGCAGTATTTT,CASSRVGGDTQYF
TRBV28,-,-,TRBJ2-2,TGTGCCAGTGTTGGAGAGAACACCGGGGAGCTGTTTTTT,CASVGENTGELFF
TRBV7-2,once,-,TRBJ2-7,TGTGCCAGCACAAACCAACAGGGCTACGAGCAGTACTTC,CASTNQQGYEQYF
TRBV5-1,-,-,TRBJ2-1,TGCGCCAGCAGCTCCGGGATTGGATACAATGAGCAGTTCTTC,CASSSGIGYNEQFF
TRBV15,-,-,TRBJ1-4,-,CATSILGQGNEKLFF
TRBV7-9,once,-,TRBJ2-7,TGTGCCAGCAGCGTTCTCGGGTTCGGGGAGCAGTACTTC,CASSVLGFGEQYF
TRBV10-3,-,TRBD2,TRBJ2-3,TGTGCCACCTGGACTAGCGGGGGTCCCACAGATACGCAGTATTTT,CATWTSGGPTDTQYF
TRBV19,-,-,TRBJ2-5,TGTGCCAGTAGTATCGGGAGCAATGCCCGGTACCAAGAGACCCAGTACTTC,CASSIGSNARYQETQYF
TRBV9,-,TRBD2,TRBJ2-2,TGTGCCAGCAGCGTAAGGGAGGGCTCAAGGGACACCGGGGAGCTGTTTTTT,CASSVREGSRDTGELFF
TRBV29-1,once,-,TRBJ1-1,TGCAGCGTTGAAGATCTTAGGGGCCGGGCTTTCTTT,CSVEDLRGRAFF
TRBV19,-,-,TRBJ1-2,TGTGCCAGCGAACAGGACAACTATGGCTACACCTTC,CASEQDNYGYTF
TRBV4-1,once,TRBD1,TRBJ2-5,TGCGCCAGCAGCCAAGGAACAGGGGTCCTCCAAGAGACCCAGTACTTC,CASSQGTGVLQETQYF
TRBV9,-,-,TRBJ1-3,TGTGCCAGCAGCGTAGAGGGGGGGGCCATATATTTT,CASSVEGGAIYF
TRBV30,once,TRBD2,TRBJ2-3,TGTGCCTGGGCACCTTGGACTAGCTCATCAGATACGCAGTATTTT,CAWAPWTSSSDTQYF
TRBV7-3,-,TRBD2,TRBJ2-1,TGTGCCAGCAGCTTAATGGGACTAGCGGGGGGAAATGAGCAGTTCTTC,CASSLMGLAGGNEQFF
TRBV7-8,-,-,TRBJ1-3,TGTGCCAGCAGCTTAATGGGGGCTGCTATCCGAAACACCATATATTTT,CASSLMGAAIRNTIYF
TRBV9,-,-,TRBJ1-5,TGTGCCAGCAGCGGGGCGGACTTTTTCAATCAGCCCCAGCATTTT,CASSGADFFNQPQHF
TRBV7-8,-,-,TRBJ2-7,TGTGCCAGCAGCTTAGAAGCCGGGACACGGAGATACGAGCAGTACTTC,CASSLEAGTRRYEQYF
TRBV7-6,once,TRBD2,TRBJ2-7,TGTGCCAGCAGCTTAGAGAGCGGGGGGGCCTACGAGCAGTACTTC,CASSLESGGAYEQYF
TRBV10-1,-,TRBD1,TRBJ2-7,TGCGCCAGCAGTGCAGGGGGCAACGGCGAGCAGTACTTC,CASSAGGNGEQYF
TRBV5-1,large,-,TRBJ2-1,TGCGCCAGCAGCTTGGAGACTACCCTACAGGGTGAGCAGTTCTTC,CASSLETTLQGEQFF
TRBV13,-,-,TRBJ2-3,TGTGCCAGCAGCTCGAGTCGTTTTTGGGGCGCCAGTGCAGATACGCAGTATTTT,CASSSSRFWGASADTQYF
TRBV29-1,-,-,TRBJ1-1,TGCAGCGTTGTGTCAGGGTCGTTCGACACTGAAGCTTTCTTT,CSVVSGSFDTEAFF
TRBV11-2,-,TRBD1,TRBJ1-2,TGTGCCAGCAGCTTGTCCAGGGGGAACTATGGCTACACCTTC,CASSLSRGNYGYTF